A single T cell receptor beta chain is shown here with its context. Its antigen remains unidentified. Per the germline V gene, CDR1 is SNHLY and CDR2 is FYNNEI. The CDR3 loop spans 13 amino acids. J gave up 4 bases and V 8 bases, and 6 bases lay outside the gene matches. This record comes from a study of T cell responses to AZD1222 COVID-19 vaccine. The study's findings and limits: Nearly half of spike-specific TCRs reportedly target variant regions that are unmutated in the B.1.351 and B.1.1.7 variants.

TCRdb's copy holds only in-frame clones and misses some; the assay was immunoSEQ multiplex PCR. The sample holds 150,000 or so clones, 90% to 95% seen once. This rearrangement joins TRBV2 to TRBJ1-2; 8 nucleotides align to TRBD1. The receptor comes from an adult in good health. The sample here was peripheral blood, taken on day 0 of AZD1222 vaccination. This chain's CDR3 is CASGRDRTYGYTF. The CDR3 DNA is TGTGCCAGCGGCCGGGACAGGACCTATGGCTACACCTTC. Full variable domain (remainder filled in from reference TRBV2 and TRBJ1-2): EPEVTQTPSHQVTQMGQEVILRCVPISNHLYFYWYRQILGQKVEFLVSFYNNEISEKSEIFDDQFSVERPDGSNFTLKIRSTKLEDSAMYFCASGRDRTYGYTFGSGTRLTVV.